A single sample is the source of the 17 T cell receptor beta chains below, sequenced in a study of radiotherapy plus CTLA-4 blockade in lung cancer listed by TCRdb under 2018. Libraries came from the immunoSEQ multiplex PCR assay. TCRdb holds this immuneACCESS table with in-frame rearrangements only. Some clones are missing; in checked studies, unresolved V genes explain under half, and the rest has no known cause. For this sample there are about 94,000 clones; about four fifths appear just once. Roughly 23% of the sample rests with the top ten. The source was peripheral blood, collected from a patient treated with radiotherapy plus ipilimumab. The receptors here all came from a human donor with non-small cell lung cancer that progressed on radiotherapy plus ipilimumab.

This chain connects TRBV18 to TRBJ2-7; weak D call: TRBD1 (5 bases). CDR1 is KGHSH, CDR2 LQKENI, per germline. V lost 3 bases and J lost 4, with 13 bases in between. CDR3 length: 14 amino acids. CDR3 DNA sequence: TGTGCCAGCTCACCTGCGTTGACAGAGTACGAGCAGTACTTC. Residues: CASSPALTEYEQYF.

This sequence joins TRBV4-1 and TRBJ2-1, with TRBD2 identical over 12 bases. The CDR3 contains 18 residues. The germline gives CDR1 MGHRA, CDR2 YSYEKL. The V segment lost 0 bases and the J segment 9 bases; nucleotides outside the gene matches: 12. This CDR3 is CASSQDVTSGRLFGEQFF. CDR3 nucleotide sequence: TGCGCCAGCAGCCAAGATGTTACTAGCGGGAGGCTTTTCGGTGAGCAGTTCTTC.

This chain connects TRBV19 to TRBJ1-1, with a possible D match to TRBD1 (5 bases). Trimming took off 6 bases at V and 4 bases at J, with 12 bases between the two ends. The V gene's germline CDR1 is LNHDA and CDR2 SQIVND (reference sequence). CDR3 length: 13 residues. This CDR3 is CASSRRGFTEAFF. CDR3 nucleotide sequence: TGTGCCAGTAGCCGGAGGGGTTTCACTGAAGCTTTCTTT.

The CDR3 sequence: CASSRLAGTDTQYF. As DNA, the CDR3 is TGCGCCAGCAGCCGACTAGCGGGCACAGATACGCAGTATTTT. This sequence joins TRBV4-1 and TRBJ2-3, with 9 bases matching TRBD2. The V gene end was trimmed by 4 bases and the J gene end by 1 base; junction bases not matched to a gene: 0. Germline V gene data show CDR1 as MGHRA and CDR2 as YSYEKL. The CDR3 is made up of 14 amino acids.

V and J are TRBV5-4 and TRBJ1-2, with 7 bases aligning to TRBD1. CDR1 is SGHNT and CDR2 is YYREEE in the germline V gene (reference sequence). V was pared by 4 bases and J by 4 bases, with 7 bases of the junction left unmatched. The CDR3 totals 14 residues. The CDR3 nucleotides are TGTGCCAGCAGCGGGACCGGGACAGTCTATGGCTACACCTTC. Translated: CASSGTGTVYGYTF. The complete variable domain, with remaining parts taken from reference TRBV5-4 and TRBJ1-2, reads ETGVTQSPTHLIKTRGQQVTLRCSSQSGHNTVSWYQQALGQGPQFIFQYYREEENGRGNFPPRFSGLQFPNYSSELNVNALELDDSALYLCASSGTGTVYGYTFGSGTRLTVV.

The gene calls are TRBV29-1 and TRBJ2-1; 11 nucleotides line up with TRBD2. With 5 bases clipped from V and 0 bases from J, the junction kept 3 bases outside the gene matches. The germline V gene encodes CDR1 SQVTM and CDR2 ANQGSEA. The CDR3 has 15 residues. The CDR3 loop reads CSVRLAGNSYNEQFF. The CDR3 nucleotides read TGCAGCGTTCGACTAGCGGGAAACTCCTACAATGAGCAGTTCTTC.

The chain couples TRBV4-2 to TRBJ1-2; 8 bases agree with TRBD1. Germline CDR1 is LGHNA and CDR2 is YNFKEQ. V was pared by 3 bases and J by 2 bases, with 5 bases of the junction left unmatched. This CDR3 is 15 amino acids long. CDR3 bases: TGTGCCAGCAGCCATGAACAGGGGGGAAACTATGGCTACACCTTC. It specifies CASSHEQGGNYGYTF.

The J gene is TRBJ2-7, the V gene TRBV28; D not resolved. The germline gives CDR1 MDHEN, CDR2 SYDVKM. V dropped 8 bases and J dropped 9 bases, with 17 bases sitting between them. The CDR3 extends over 12 amino acids. The chain's CDR3 is CASFSANSWQYF. In DNA form, the CDR3 reads TGTGCCAGCTTTTCCGCTAACAGTTGGCAGTACTTC.

The chain combines TRBV2 with TRBJ2-1; D is uncertain. Trimming left V 4 bases short and J 9 bases short, with 4 bases between. The CDR3 is 10 amino acids. The germline CDR1 and CDR2 sequences are SNHLY and FYNNEI. Here the CDR3 reads CASSVIEQFF. CDR3 nucleotides: TGTGCCAGCAGTGTTATTGAGCAGTTCTTC. The variable domain in full, with the rest retrieved from reference TRBV2 and TRBJ2-1, is EPEVTQTPSHQVTQMGQEVILRCVPISNHLYFYWYRQILGQKVEFLVSFYNNEISEKSEIFDDQFSVERPDGSNFTLKIRSTKLEDSAMYFCASSVIEQFFGPGTRLTVL.

This clone has a single count. This chain joins TRBV13 and TRBJ2-2; 8 bases agree with TRBD2. This CDR3 is 15 amino acids long. J was trimmed by 7 bases and V by 7 bases; bases with no gene match: 11. CDR1 PRHDT and CDR2 FYEKMQ come from the germline V gene (reference sequence). The CDR3 DNA follows: TGTGCCAGCACCGCAAGAAGCGGGAGCGTCGGGGAGCTGTTTTTT. Translating gives CASTARSGSVGELFF.

The rearrangement uses TRBV30 and TRBJ1-5, with 9 nucleotides matching TRBD1. J gave up 3 bases and V 1 base, and 1 base lay outside the gene matches. The CDR3 covers 14 residues. The V gene's germline CDR1 is GTSNPN and CDR2 SVGIG (reference sequence). The CDR3 coding sequence is TGTGCCTGGAGTGGGACAGGGGCCAATCAGCCCCAGCATTTT. This codes for CAWSGTGANQPQHF.

The table lists this clone with a count of one. V and J are TRBV27 and TRBJ1-1, with D possibly matching TRBD1 (5 bases). The CDR3 spans 12 residues. V was cut by 2 bases and J by 7 bases, with 8 bases left in between. Germline V gene data show CDR1 as MNHEY and CDR2 as SMNVEV (reference sequence). For the CDR3, the DNA is TGTGCCAGCAGTTTACTCACAGGTGAAGCTTTCTTT. Protein: CASSLLTGEAFF.

V is TRBV6-5 and J is TRBJ2-5, with 7 bases lining up with TRBD2. The DNA end favors TRBJ2-7, so the J call may be wrong. The germline CDR1 and CDR2 sequences are MNHEY and SVGAGI. The CDR3 is 15 residues long. The CDR3 DNA reads as TGTGCCAGCAGACTTTTAGCGGGTGGGAACTACGAGCAGTACTTC. It encodes CASRLLAGGNYEQYF.

This clone was picked up a small number of times. V is TRBV5-1 and J is TRBJ2-7; D not certain. Germline lookup yields CDR1 SGHRS and CDR2 YFSETQ. Trimming removed 3 bases at V and 3 bases at J, with 13 bases between. The CDR3 spans 14 residues. CDR3 amino acids: CASSSHQAGYEQYF. Written as DNA, the CDR3 is TGCGCCAGCAGCTCCCATCAAGCCGGCTACGAGCAGTACTTC.

The chain is built from TRBV6-1 and TRBJ1-4, with TRBD1 matching 8 bases. Germline CDR1 reads MNHNS; CDR2 reads SASEGT. Germline trimming cut 4 bases from V and 8 bases from J; bases unmatched to any gene: 6. The CDR3 has 14 amino acids. The CDR3: CASSADRVEEKLFF. In DNA, the CDR3 is TGTGCCAGCAGTGCGGACAGGGTGGAGGAAAAACTGTTTTTT.

J is TRBJ1-1 and V is TRBV27; D might be TRBD1 (5 bases). V lost 5 bases and J lost 0, with 22 bases in between. The CDR3 sequence is 18 residues long. Germline CDR1 and CDR2: MNHEY and SMNVEV (reference sequence). The CDR3 here is CASSEGVAVAFMNTEAFF. DNA for the CDR3: TGTGCCAGCAGTGAAGGGGTGGCCGTAGCATTCATGAACACTGAAGCTTTCTTT.

V and J are TRBV6-5 and TRBJ1-1; D uncertain. Trimming took off 0 bases at V and 7 bases at J, with 12 bases between the two ends. The V gene's germline CDR1 is MNHEY and CDR2 SVGAGI. The CDR3 extends over 14 amino acids. The CDR3 loop reads CASSYSRAKHEAFF. The CDR3 coding sequence is TGTGCCAGCAGTTACTCGAGGGCAAAACATGAAGCTTTCTTT.